This TCR beta chain originates from a study of OX40 agonist ivuxolimab in advanced cancers. Turning to the overall study: The costimulatory receptor OX40 (CD134) was targeted by ivuxolimab, a fully human IgG2 agonistic monoclonal antibody. Intravenous ivuxolimab was administered to patients every 2 weeks at six dose levels: 0.01, 0.1, 0.3, 1.5, 3 and 10 mg/kg. A male proportion of roughly 85% and a mean age of 60 years, ranging from roughly 23 to 79, were recorded for the dose-escalation cohort. Partial responses occurred in three dose-escalation patients, of whom one had hepatocellular carcinoma and two had cutaneous melanoma. The point of sequencing TCRbeta in the periphery was to test whether ivuxolimab changed TCR sequence diversity and drove clonal T-cell expansion. The monotherapy dose-escalation portion (N ≈ 56 patients) of the phase I ivuxolimab trial is reported in the paper. Prior anti-PD-1, anti-PD-L1 or anti-CTLA-4 therapy was permitted, and 30% to 45% of dose-escalation patients had received checkpoint inhibitors. Of the roughly 52 dose-escalation patients, hepatocellular carcinoma was present in roughly 19, melanoma in around 15, renal cell carcinoma in 9 and head and neck cancer in 9.

Genomic DNA was isolated from the sorted cells so that the TCRbeta CDR3 region could be sequenced. The immunoSEQ Assay was used for sequencing of TCRbeta CDR3 regions. This is the immuneACCESS table as TCRdb keeps it, with only in-frame sequences that have V and J called. A part of the clones is gone; compared with another copy, unresolved V genes explain less than half, and the rest is unexplained. The sample data list some 52,000 clones, and 86% of these were observed just once. Of the sample, around 7% falls within the top ten clones. Regarding this clone: There is no known antigen for this receptor. Per-base quality was not reported, and no clone a single base away is much larger than it.

Patients with autoimmune disease history or receiving systemic immunosuppression were excluded from the trial. Peripheral blood for TCR sequencing was drawn from every dose cohort at baseline, at cycle 4 day 1 and at cycle 7 day 1. The samples were drawn from a first-in-human, open-label, multicenter phase I dose-escalation trial of ivuxolimab. The trial enrolled adults with locally advanced or metastatic head and neck squamous cell, hepatocellular, melanoma or renal cell carcinoma. CD4+ and CD8+ T cells were sorted separately from peripheral blood before TCR sequencing. The CDR3 measures 16 amino acids from cysteine to phenylalanine. The kept DNA is CDR3 alone, 48 bases in frame from the first base. The junction carries 13 bases between V and J, which are trimmed by 0 bases and 6 bases respectively. CDR1 and CDR2 are drawn from the germline V gene: SGHRS, YFSETQ. Study-wide conclusions, independent of this receptor: In the 0.1-3.0 mg/kg groups, partial responders were among the patients with the lowest normalized peripheral clonal expansion, particularly in CD8+ T cells. After ivuxolimab, more expanded clones were found on average in CD8+ T cells than in CD4+ T cells. Clonal expansion of both CD4+ and CD8+ blood T cells was observed from baseline to week 6 at doses 0.1 to 3.0 mg/kg. Low levels of normalized T-cell clonal expansion were also shown by some nonresponding patients. Antigen specificity was not determined for the clonally expanded peripheral T cells.

The source of this sequence is an adult with an advanced solid tumor such as melanoma, head and neck, liver or kidney cancer. The chain is encoded by TRBV5-1 joined to TRBJ1-6; possibly the D gene is TRBD1, per 5 matching bases. Material: CD4+ or CD8+ T cells sorted from blood, obtained in a trial of the OX40 agonist ivuxolimab. The CDR3 protein: CASSLVPGTGNSPLHF. Read as DNA, the sequence is TGCGCCAGCAGCTTGGTACCCGGGACTGGTAATTCACCCCTCCACTTT.